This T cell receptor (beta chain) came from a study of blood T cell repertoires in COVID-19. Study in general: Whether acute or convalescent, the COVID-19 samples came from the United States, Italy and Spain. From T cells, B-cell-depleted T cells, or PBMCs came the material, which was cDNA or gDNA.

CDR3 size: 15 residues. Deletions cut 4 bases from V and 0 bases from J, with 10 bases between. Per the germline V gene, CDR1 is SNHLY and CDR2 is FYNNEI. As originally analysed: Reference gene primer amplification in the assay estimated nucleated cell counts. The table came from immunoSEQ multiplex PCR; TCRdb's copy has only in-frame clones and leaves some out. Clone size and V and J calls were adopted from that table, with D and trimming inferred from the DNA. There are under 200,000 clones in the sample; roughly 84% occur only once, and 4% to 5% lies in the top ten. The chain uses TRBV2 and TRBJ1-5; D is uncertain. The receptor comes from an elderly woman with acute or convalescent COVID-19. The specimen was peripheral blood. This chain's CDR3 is CASSVNSNSNQPQHF. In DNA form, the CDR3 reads TGTGCCAGCAGTGTAAACAGCAATAGCAATCAGCCCCAGCATTTT.